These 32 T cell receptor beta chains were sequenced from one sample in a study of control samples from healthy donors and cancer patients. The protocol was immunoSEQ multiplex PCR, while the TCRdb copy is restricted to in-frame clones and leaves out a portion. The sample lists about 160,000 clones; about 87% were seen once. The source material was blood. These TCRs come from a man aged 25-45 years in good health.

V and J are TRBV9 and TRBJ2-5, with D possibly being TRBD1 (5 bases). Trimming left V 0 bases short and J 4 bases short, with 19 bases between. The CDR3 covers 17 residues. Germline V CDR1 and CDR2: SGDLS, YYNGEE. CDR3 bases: TGTGCCAGCAGCGTAGGCGATCGTGGGGCCCAGGGAGAGACCCAGTACTTC. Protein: CASSVGDRGAQGETQYF.

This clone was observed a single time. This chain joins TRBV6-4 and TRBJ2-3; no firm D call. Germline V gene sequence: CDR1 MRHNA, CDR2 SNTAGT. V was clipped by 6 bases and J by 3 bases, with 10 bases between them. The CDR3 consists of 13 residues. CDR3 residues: CASSGAATDTQYF. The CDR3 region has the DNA TGTGCCAGCAGCGGAGCAGCGACAGATACGCAGTATTTT.

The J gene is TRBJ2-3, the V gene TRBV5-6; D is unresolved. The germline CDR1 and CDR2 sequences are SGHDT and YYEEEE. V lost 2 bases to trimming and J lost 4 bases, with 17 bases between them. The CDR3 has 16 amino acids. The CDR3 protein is CASSFRSPAGADTQYF. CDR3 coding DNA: TGTGCCAGCAGCTTCCGGTCCCCCGCAGGTGCAGATACGCAGTATTTT.

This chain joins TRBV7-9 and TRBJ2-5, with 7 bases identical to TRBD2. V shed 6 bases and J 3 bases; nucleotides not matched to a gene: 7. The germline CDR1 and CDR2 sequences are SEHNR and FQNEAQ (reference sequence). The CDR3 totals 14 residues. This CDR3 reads CASSPGLVEETQYF. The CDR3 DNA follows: TGTGCCAGCAGTCCCGGACTAGTAGAAGAGACCCAGTACTTC.

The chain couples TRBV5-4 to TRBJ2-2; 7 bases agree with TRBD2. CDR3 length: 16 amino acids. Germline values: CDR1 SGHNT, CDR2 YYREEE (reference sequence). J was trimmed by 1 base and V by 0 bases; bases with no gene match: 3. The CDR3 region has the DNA TGTGCCAGCAGCTTGGATTTAGCGGGGAACACCGGGGAGCTGTTTTTT. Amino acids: CASSLDLAGNTGELFF.

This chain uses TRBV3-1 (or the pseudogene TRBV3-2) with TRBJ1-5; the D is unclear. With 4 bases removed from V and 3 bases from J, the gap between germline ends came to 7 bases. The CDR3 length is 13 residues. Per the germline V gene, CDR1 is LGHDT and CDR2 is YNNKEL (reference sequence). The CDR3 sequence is CASSPRFNQPQHF. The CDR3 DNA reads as TGTGCCAGCAGCCCTCGTTTCAATCAGCCCCAGCATTTT.

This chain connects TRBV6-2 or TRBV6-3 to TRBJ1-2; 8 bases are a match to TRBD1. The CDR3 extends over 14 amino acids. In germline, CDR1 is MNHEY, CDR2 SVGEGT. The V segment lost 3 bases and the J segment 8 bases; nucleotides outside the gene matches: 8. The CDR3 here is CASSYRATGEGYTF. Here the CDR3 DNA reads TGTGCCAGCAGTTATCGTGCGACAGGGGAAGGCTACACCTTC.

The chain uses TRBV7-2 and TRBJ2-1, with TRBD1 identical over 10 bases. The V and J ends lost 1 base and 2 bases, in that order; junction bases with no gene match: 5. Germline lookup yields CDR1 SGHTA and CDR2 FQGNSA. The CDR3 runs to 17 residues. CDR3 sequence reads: CASSLVVGTGAYNEQFF. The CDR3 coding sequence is TGTGCCAGCAGCTTAGTAGTGGGGACAGGGGCCTACAATGAGCAGTTCTTC.

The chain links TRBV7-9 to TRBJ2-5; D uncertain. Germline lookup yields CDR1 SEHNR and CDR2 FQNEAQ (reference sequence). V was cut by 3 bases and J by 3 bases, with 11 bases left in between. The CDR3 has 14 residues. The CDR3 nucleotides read TGTGCCAGCAGCTTTTGGGGTCTAAAAGAGACCCAGTACTTC. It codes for CASSFWGLKETQYF.

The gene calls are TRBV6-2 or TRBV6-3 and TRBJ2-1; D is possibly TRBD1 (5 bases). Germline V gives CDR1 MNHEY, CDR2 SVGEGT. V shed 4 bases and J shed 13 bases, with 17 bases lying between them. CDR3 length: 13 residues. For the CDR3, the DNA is TGTGCCAGCAGTTTAGGTAGTACAGGAAATCAGTTCTTC. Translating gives CASSLGSTGNQFF.

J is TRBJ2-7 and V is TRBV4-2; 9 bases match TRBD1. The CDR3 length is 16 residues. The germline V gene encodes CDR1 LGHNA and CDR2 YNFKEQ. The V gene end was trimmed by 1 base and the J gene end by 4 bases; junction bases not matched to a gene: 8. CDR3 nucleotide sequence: TGTGCCAGCAGCCAAGCCGAACAGGGGGCATCGTACGAGCAGTACTTC. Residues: CASSQAEQGASYEQYF.

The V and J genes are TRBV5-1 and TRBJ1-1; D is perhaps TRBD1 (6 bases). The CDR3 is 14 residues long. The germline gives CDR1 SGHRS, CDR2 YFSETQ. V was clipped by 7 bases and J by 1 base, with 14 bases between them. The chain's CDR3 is CASSQGTRNTEAFF. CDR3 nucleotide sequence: TGCGCCAGCTCTCAGGGGACACGGAACACTGAAGCTTTCTTT.

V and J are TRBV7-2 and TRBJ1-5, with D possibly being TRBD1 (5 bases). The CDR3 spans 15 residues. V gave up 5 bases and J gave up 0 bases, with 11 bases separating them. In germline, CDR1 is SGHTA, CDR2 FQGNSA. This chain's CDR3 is CASSPGTVSNQPQHF. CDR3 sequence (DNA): TGTGCCAGCAGCCCGGGGACGGTTAGCAATCAGCCCCAGCATTTT. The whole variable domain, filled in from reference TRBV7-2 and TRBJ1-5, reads GAGVSQSPSNKVTEKGKDVELRCDPISGHTALYWYRQSLGQGLEFLIYFQGNSAPDKSGLPSDRFSAERTGGSVSTLTIQRTQQEDSAVYLCASSPGTVSNQPQHFGDGTRLSIL.

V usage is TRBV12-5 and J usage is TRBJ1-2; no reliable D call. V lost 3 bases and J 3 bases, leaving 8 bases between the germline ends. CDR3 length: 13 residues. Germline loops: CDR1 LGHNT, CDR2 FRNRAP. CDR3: CASGFGDYYGYTF. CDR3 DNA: TGTGCTAGTGGTTTCGGTGACTACTATGGCTACACCTTC.

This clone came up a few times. The CDR3: CAISEWKGTRDGEQYF. Written as DNA, the CDR3 is TGTGCCATCAGTGAGTGGAAAGGGACCCGGGACGGGGAGCAGTACTTC. The chain has TRBV10-3 and TRBJ2-7, with D possibly being TRBD1 or TRBD2 (5 bases each). Germline V gene sequence: CDR1 ENHRY, CDR2 SYGVKD. The CDR3 sequence is 16 residues long. V lost 1 base, J lost 7 bases, and 20 bases lay in between.

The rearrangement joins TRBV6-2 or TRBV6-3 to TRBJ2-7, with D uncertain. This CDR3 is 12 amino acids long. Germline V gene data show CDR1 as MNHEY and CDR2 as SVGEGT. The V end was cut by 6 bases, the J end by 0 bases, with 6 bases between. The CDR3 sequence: CASSRSSYEQYF. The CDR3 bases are TGTGCCAGCAGCCGAAGCTCCTACGAGCAGTACTTC.

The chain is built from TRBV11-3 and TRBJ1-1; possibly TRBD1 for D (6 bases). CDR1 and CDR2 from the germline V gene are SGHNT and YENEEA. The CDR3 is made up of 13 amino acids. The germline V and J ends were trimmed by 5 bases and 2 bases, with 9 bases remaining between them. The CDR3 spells CASSVGQNTEAFF. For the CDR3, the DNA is TGTGCCAGCAGCGTGGGACAAAACACTGAAGCTTTCTTT.

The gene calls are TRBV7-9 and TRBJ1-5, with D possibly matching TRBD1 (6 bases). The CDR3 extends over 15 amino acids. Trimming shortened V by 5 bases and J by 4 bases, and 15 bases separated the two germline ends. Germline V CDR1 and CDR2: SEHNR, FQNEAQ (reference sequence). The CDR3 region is CASSPGDGGNQPQHF. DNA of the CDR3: TGTGCCAGCAGCCCAGGGGACGGAGGAAATCAGCCCCAGCATTTT. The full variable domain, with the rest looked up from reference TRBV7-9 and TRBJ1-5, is DTGVSQNPRHKITKRGQNVTFRCDPISEHNRLYWYRQTLGQGPEFLTYFQNEAQLEKSRLLSDRFSAERPKGSFSTLEIQRTEQGDSAMYLCASSPGDGGNQPQHFGDGTRLSIL.

For the CDR3, the DNA is TGTGCCAGCAGTCCTAGCGGGAGAGAGACCCAGTACTTC. This codes for CASSPSGRETQYF. The V and J genes are TRBV4-2 and TRBJ2-5, with 10 positions matching TRBD2. The CDR3 totals 13 residues. V lost 6 bases, J lost 4 bases, and 2 bases stayed unmatched. The germline CDR1 and CDR2 sequences are LGHNA and YNFKEQ.

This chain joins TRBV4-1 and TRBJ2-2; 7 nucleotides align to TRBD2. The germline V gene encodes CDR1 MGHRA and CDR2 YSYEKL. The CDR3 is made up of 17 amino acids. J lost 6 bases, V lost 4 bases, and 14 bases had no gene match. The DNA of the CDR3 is TGCGCCAGCAGCCTAACTAGCGCGGGAGCATATCCCGGGGAGCTGTTTTTT. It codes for CASSLTSAGAYPGELFF.

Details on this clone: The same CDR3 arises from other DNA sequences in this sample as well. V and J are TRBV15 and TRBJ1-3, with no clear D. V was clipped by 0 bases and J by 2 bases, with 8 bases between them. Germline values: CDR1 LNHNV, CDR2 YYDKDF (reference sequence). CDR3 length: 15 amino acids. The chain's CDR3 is CATSRDLGAGNTIYF. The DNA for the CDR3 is TGTGCCACCAGCAGAGATCTCGGGGCTGGAAACACCATATATTTT.

Here the CDR3 DNA reads TGTGCCAGTAGTATCATCGACAAGAACACCGGGGAGCTGTTTTTT. Protein sequence: CASSIIDKNTGELFF. This chain uses TRBV19 with TRBJ2-2; D is undetermined. V was shortened by 3 bases and J by 1 base, with 9 bases between the two germline ends. The germline V gene encodes CDR1 LNHDA and CDR2 SQIVND (reference sequence). The CDR3 length is 15 residues.

CDR3 region: CATSRGRPVGETQYF. CDR3 coding DNA: TGTGCCACCAGCAGAGGGCGGCCAGTCGGGGAGACCCAGTACTTC. The rearrangement joins TRBV15 to TRBJ2-5, with unresolved D. V lost 1 base, J lost 5 bases, and 14 bases lay in between. Germline CDR1 reads LNHNV; CDR2 reads YYDKDF (reference sequence). CDR3 size: 15 residues. The full variable domain, with the rest looked up from reference TRBV15 and TRBJ2-5, is DAMVIQNPRYQVTQFGKPVTLSCSQTLNHNVMYWYQQKSSQAPKLLFHYYDKDFNNEADTPDNFQSRRPNTSFCFLDIRSPGLGDTAMYLCATSRGRPVGETQYFGPGTRLLVL.

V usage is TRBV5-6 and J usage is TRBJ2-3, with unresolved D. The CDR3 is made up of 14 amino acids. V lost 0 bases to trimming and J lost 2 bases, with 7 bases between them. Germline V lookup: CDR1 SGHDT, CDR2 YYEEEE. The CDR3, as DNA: TGTGCCAGCAGCTTGGACTGGGTCACAGATACGCAGTATTTT. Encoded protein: CASSLDWVTDTQYF.

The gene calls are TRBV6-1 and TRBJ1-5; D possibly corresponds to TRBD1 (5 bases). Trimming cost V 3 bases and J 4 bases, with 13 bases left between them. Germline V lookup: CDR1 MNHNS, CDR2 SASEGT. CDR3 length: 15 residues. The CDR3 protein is CASSERGAGNQPQHF. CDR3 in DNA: TGTGCCAGCAGTGAGAGGGGCGCGGGGAATCAGCCCCAGCATTTT.

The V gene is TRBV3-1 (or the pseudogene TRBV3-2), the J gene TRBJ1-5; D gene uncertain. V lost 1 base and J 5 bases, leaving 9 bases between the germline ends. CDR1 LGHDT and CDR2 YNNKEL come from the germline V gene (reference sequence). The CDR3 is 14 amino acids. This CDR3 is CASSQGWRDQPQHF. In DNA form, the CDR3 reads TGTGCCAGCAGCCAAGGATGGAGAGATCAGCCCCAGCATTTT.

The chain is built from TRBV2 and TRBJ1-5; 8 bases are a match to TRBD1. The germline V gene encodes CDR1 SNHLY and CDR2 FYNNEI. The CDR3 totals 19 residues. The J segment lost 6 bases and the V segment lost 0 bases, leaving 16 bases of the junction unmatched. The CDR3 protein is CASSEAPRLDRGKGQPQHF. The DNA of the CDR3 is TGTGCCAGCAGTGAAGCCCCCAGGCTCGACAGGGGCAAGGGTCAGCCCCAGCATTTT. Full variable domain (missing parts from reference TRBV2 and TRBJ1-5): EPEVTQTPSHQVTQMGQEVILRCVPISNHLYFYWYRQILGQKVEFLVSFYNNEISEKSEIFDDQFSVERPDGSNFTLKIRSTKLEDSAMYFCASSEAPRLDRGKGQPQHFGDGTRLSIL.

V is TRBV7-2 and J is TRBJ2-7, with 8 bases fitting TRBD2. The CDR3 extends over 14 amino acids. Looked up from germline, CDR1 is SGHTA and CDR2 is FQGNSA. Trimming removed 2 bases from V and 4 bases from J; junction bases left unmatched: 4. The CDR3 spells CASSLPGGRYEQYF. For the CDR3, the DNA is TGTGCCAGCAGCTTACCGGGGGGGCGATACGAGCAGTACTTC.

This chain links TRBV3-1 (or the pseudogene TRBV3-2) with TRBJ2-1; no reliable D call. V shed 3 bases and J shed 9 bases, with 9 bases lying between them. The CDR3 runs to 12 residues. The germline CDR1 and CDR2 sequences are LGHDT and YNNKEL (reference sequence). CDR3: CASSHLGGEQFF. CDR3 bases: TGTGCCAGCAGCCACCTAGGCGGTGAGCAGTTCTTC.

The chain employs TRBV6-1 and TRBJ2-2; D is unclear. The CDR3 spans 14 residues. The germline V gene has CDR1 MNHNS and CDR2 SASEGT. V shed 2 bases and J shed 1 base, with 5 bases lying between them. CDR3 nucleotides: TGTGCCAGCAGTGAAATGATGAACACCGGGGAGCTGTTTTTT. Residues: CASSEMMNTGELFF.

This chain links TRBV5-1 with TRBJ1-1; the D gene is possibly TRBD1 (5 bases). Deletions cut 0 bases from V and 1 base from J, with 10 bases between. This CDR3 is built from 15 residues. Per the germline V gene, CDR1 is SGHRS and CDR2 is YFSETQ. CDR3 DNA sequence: TGCGCCAGCAGCTTGGAGGCAGGGAAGAACACTGAAGCTTTCTTT. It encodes CASSLEAGKNTEAFF. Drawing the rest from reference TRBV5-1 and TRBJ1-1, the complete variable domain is KAGVTQTPRYLIKTRGQQVTLSCSPISGHRSVSWYQQTPGQGLQFLFEYFSETQRNKGNFPGRFSGRQFSNSRSEMNVSTLELGDSALYLCASSLEAGKNTEAFFGQGTRLTVV.

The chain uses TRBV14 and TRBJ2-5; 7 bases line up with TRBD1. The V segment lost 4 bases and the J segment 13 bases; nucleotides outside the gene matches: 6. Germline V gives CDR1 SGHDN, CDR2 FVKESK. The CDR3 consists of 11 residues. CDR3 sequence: CASSLRDRLYF. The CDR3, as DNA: TGTGCCAGCAGCCTCCGGGACAGACTGTACTTC. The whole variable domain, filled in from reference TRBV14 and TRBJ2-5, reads EAGVTQFPSHSVIEKGQTVTLRCDPISGHDNLYWYRRVMGKEIKFLLHFVKESKQDESGMPNNRFLAERTGGTYSTLKVQPAELEDSGVYFCASSLRDRLYFGPGTRLLVL.